The rows below give T cell receptor beta chains drawn from one sample of a study of control samples from healthy donors and cancer patients. Sequencing was performed with immunoSEQ multiplex PCR; in TCRdb, only in-frame clones are kept and a portion is missing. The table has tens of thousands of clones, about nine tenths seen once. The sequenced material came from PBMCs. These receptors were collected from a man between 60 and 70 years old with colorectal cancer. Both conserved end residues are part of each CDR3. The D gene is left open where the match is weak. The size entry is marked missing in some rows and otherwise reads once, few, many or a size class.

>-|TRBV5-4|TRBJ1-6|-
CASSPPGGGNSPLHF
TGTGCCAGCAGCCCCCCCGGGGGTGGTAATTCACCCCTCCACTTT
>TRBD1|TRBV11-3|TRBJ2-7|-
CASSRYRDRGYEQYF
TGTGCCAGCAGCCGTTATAGGGACAGGGGCTACGAGCAGTACTTC
>-|TRBV30|TRBJ2-7|once
CAWREVGYEQYF
TGTGCCTGGAGGGAGGTAGGCTACGAGCAGTACTTC
>TRBD2|TRBV15|TRBJ2-1|-
CATSRDMLAGGSSYNEQFF
TGTGCCACCAGCAGAGATATGCTAGCGGGGGGAAGCTCCTACAATGAGCAGTTCTTC
>TRBD1|TRBV4-2|TRBJ2-2|large
CASSQDPTGGFNTGELFF
TGTGCCAGCAGCCAAGATCCAACAGGGGGTTTCAACACCGGGGAGCTGTTTTTT
>-|TRBV2|TRBJ2-7|-
CASSNRVWGEQYF
TGTGCCAGCAGTAACAGGGTCTGGGGAGAGCAGTACTTC
>-|TRBV15|TRBJ1-5|once
CATSTSSNQPQHF
TGTGCCACCAGCACATCTAGCAATCAGCCCCAGCATTTT
>TRBD2|TRBV5-1|TRBJ2-3|once
CASSLSAGLATDTQYF
TGCGCCAGCAGCTTGTCAGCGGGACTAGCCACAGATACGCAGTATTTT
>-|TRBV5-4|TRBJ2-7|-
CASSWGGGNYEQYF
TGTGCCAGCAGCTGGGGAGGGGGAAACTACGAGCAGTACTTC
>-|TRBV5-1|TRBJ2-3|-
CASSIQPSGAATQYF
TGCGCCAGCAGCATCCAACCGTCTGGGGCTGCTACGCAGTATTTT
>-|TRBV4-1|TRBJ2-3|-
CASSQDPGGTDTQYF
TGCGCCAGCAGCCAAGACCCAGGGGGCACAGATACGCAGTATTTT
>-|TRBV7-6|TRBJ2-1|-
CASSSRQNNEQFF
TGTGCCAGCAGCTCCCGACAGAACAATGAGCAGTTCTTC
>-|TRBV9|TRBJ1-2|-
CASSVRSGGNGYTF
TGTGCCAGCAGCGTCCGAAGCGGAGGGAATGGCTACACCTTC
>TRBD1|TRBV11-2|TRBJ1-1|-
CASSPSTGWDTEAFF
TGTGCCAGCAGCCCGTCGACAGGGTGGGACACTGAAGCTTTCTTT
>TRBD1|TRBV5-6|TRBJ1-1|-
CASSRDRGYAFF
TGTGCCAGCAGCAGGGACAGGGGGTATGCTTTCTTT
>-|TRBV5-4|TRBJ1-6|-
CASSLGETIYNSPLHF
TGTGCCAGCAGCTTAGGGGAGACAATCTATAATTCACCCCTCCACTTT
>-|TRBV19|TRBJ2-3|-
CASSVQRSRVNTDTQYF
TGTGCCAGTAGCGTCCAAAGAAGCAGGGTAAACACAGATACGCAGTATTTT